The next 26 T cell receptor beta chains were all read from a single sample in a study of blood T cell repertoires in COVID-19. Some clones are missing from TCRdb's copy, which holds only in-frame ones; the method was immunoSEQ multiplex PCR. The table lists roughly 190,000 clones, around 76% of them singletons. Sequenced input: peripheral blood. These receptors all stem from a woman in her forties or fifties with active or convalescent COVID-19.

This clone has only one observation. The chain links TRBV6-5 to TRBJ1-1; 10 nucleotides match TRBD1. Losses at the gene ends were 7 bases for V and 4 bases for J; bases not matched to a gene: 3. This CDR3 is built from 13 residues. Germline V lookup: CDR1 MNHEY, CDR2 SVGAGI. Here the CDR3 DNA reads TGTGCCAGCAAGACAGGGGGCGGCACTGAAGCTTTCTTT. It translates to CASKTGGGTEAFF.

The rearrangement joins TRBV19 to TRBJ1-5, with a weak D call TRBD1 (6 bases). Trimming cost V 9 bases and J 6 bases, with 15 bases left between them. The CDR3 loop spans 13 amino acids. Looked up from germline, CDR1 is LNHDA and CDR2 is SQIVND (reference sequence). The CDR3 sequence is CASGGRGSQPQHF. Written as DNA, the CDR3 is TGTGCCAGCGGGGGGAGGGGGAGTCAGCCCCAGCATTTT.

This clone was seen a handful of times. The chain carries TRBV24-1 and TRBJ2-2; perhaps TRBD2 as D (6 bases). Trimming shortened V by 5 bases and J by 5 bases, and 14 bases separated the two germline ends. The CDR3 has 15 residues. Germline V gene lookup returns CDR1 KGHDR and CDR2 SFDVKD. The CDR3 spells CATSGGAGRTGELFF. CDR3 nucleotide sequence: TGTGCCACCAGTGGTGGGGCGGGGAGGACCGGGGAGCTGTTTTTT.

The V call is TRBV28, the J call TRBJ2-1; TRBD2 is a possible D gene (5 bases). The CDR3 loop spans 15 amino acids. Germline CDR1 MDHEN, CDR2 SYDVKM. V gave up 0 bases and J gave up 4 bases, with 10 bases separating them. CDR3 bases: TGTGCCAGCAGTTTATGGGGAGTGGGATACAATGAGCAGTTCTTC. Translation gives CASSLWGVGYNEQFF.

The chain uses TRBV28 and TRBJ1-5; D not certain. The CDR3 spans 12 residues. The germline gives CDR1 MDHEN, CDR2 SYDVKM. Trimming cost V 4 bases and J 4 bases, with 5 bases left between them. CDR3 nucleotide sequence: TGTGCCAGCAGTTCCCGTAATCAGCCCCAGCATTTT. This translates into CASSSRNQPQHF.

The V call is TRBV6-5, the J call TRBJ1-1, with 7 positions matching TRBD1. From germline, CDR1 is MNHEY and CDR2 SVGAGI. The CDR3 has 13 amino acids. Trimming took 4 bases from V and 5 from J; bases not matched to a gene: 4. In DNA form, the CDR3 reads TGTGCCAGCAGTTCCCCAGGGGGAACTGAAGCTTTCTTT. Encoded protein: CASSSPGGTEAFF.

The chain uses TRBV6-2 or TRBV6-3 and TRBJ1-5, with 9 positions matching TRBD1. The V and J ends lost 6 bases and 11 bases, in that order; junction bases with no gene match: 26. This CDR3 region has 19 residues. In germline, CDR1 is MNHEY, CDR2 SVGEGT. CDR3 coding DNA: TGTGCCAGCAGCCGCCCAACCGGGACAGGGCTGAACCGCCGGGGGGCCCAGCATTTT. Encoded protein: CASSRPTGTGLNRRGAQHF.

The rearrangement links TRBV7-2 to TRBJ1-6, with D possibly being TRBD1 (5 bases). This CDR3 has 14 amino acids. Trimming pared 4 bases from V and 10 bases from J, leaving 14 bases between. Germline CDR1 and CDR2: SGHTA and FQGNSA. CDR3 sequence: CASSWGRRESPLHF. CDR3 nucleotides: TGTGCCAGCAGCTGGGGCAGGAGGGAATCACCCCTCCACTTT.

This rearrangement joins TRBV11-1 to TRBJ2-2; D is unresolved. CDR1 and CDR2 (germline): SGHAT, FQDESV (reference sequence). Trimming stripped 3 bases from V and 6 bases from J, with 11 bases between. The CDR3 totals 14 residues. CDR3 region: CASSLVTYSGELFF. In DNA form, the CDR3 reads TGTGCCAGCAGCTTGGTCACCTACTCCGGGGAGCTGTTTTTT.

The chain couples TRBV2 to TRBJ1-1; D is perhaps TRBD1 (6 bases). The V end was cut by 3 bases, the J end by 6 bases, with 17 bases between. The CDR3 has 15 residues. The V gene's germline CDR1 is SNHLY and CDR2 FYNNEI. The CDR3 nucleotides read TGTGCCAGCAGTGATCAGGGGTTCGTCGAGCCTGAAGCTTTCTTT. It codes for CASSDQGFVEPEAFF. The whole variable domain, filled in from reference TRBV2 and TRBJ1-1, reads EPEVTQTPSHQVTQMGQEVILRCVPISNHLYFYWYRQILGQKVEFLVSFYNNEISEKSEIFDDQFSVERPDGSNFTLKIRSTKLEDSAMYFCASSDQGFVEPEAFFGQGTRLTVV.

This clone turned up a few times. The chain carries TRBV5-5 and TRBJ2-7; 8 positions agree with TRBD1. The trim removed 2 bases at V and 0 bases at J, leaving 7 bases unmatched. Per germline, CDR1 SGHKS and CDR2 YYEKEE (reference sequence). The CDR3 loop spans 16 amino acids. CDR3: CASSFPGGLSSYEQYF. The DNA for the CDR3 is TGTGCCAGCAGCTTCCCAGGGGGCCTTAGCTCCTACGAGCAGTACTTC.

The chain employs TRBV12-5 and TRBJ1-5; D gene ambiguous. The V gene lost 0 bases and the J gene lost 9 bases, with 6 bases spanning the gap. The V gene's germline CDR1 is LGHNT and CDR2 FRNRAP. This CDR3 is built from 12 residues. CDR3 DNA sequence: TGTGCTAGTGGTTTGGTAGCGGGGCCCCAGCATTTT. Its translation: CASGLVAGPQHF.

CDR3 DNA sequence: TGTGCCAGCAGCTTAGGCCCAGTCCACAATGAGCAGTTCTTC. This translates into CASSLGPVHNEQFF. V is TRBV11-2 and J is TRBJ2-1; D is undetermined. V was shortened by 1 base and J by 5 bases, with 9 bases between the two germline ends. The CDR3 is 14 residues long. The germline V gene encodes CDR1 SGHAT and CDR2 FQNNGV.

For the CDR3, the DNA is TGTGCCTGGAGTGTACTAAGTGGCAGGGGAAGCAATCAGCCCCAGCATTTT. Encoded protein: CAWSVLSGRGSNQPQHF. The chain is built from TRBV30 and TRBJ1-5; D might be TRBD1 (6 bases). V lost 0 bases to trimming and J lost 1 base, with 16 bases between them. Germline V gene lookup returns CDR1 GTSNPN and CDR2 SVGIG (reference sequence). The CDR3 is 17 amino acids.

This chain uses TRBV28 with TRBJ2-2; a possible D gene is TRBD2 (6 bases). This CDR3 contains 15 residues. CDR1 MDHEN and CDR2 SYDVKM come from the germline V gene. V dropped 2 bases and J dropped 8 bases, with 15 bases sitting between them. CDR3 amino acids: CASSLAGSRSGELFF. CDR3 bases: TGTGCCAGCAGTTTAGCCGGGAGTAGGAGTGGGGAGCTGTTTTTT.

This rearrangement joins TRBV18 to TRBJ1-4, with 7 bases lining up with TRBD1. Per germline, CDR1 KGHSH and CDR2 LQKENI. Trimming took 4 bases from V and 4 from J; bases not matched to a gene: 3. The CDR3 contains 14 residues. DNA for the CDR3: TGTGCCAGCTCACAAGACAGGGTTAATGAAAAACTGTTTTTT. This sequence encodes CASSQDRVNEKLFF.

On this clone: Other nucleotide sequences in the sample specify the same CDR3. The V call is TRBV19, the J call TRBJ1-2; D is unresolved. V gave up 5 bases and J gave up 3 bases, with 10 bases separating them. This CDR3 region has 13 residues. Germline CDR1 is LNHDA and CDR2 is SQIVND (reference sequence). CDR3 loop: CASSRTGDYGYTF. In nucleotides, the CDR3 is TGTGCCAGTAGTCGGACTGGCGACTATGGCTACACCTTC.

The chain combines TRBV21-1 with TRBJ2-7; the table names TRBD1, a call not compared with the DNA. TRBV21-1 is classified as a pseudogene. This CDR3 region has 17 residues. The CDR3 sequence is CASSKRGRQGGSYEQYF. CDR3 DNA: TGTGCCAGCAGCAAAAGAGGAAGGCAGGGGGGTTCCTACGAGCAGTACTTC.

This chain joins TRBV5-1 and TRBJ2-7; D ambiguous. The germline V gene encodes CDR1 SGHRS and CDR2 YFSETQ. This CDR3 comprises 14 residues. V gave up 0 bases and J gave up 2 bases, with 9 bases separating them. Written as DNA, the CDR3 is TGCGCCAGCAGCTTGGGCAGAAGTACCTACGAGCAGTACTTC. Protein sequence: CASSLGRSTYEQYF.

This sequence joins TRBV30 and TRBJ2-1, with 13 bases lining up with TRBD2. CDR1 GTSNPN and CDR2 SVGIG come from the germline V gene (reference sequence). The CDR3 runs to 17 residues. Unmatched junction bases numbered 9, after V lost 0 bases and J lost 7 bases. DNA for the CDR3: TGTGCCTGGAGTGTATGGACTAGCGGGAGAGGGGGAAATGAGCAGTTCTTC. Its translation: CAWSVWTSGRGGNEQFF.

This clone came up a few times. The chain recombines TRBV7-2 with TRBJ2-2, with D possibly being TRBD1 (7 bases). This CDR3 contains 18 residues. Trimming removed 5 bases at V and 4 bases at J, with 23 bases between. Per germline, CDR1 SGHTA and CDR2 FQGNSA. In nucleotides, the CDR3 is TGTGCCAGCAGCAGACAAGGGACAGCGGGTTTTTCCACCGGGGAGCTGTTTTTT. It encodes CASSRQGTAGFSTGELFF.

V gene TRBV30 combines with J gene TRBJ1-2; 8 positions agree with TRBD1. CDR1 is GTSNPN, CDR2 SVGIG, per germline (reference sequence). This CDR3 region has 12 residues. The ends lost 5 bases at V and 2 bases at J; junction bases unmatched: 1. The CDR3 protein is CAWAGGNYGYTF. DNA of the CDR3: TGTGCCTGGGCAGGGGGCAACTATGGCTACACCTTC.

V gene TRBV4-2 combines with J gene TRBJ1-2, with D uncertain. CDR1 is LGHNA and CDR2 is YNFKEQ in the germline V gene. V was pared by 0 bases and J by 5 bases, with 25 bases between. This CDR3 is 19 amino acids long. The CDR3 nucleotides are TGTGCCAGCAGCCAAGAATCCTTCGAGGCGGCATCGGGAAAGTATGGCTACACCTTC. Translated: CASSQESFEAASGKYGYTF.

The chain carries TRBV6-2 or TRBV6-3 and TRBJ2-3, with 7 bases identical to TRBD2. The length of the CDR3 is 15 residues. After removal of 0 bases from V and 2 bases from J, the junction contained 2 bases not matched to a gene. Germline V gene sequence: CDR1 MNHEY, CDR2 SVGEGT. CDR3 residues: CASSYSRGNTDTQYF. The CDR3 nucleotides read TGTGCCAGCAGTTACTCGCGGGGGAACACAGATACGCAGTATTTT.

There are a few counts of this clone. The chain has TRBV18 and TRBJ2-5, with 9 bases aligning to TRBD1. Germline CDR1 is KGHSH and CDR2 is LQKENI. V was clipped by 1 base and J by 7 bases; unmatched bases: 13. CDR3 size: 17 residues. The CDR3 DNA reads TGTGCCAGCTCACCACTTGCACAGGGGGCGGATTTGGGGACCCAGTACTTC. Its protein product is CASSPLAQGADLGTQYF.

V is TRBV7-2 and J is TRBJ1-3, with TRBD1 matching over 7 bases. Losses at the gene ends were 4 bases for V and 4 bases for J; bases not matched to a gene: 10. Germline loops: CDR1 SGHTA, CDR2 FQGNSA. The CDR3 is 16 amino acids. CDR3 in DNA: TGTGCCAGCAGCTCCGCGGGATGGGGACAGGGAAACACCATATATTTT. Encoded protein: CASSSAGWGQGNTIYF.